These T cell receptor beta chains were read from a single sample in a study of blood T cell repertoires in COVID-19. The data were produced by immunoSEQ multiplex PCR, yet TCRdb's version contains in-frame clones alone and is incomplete. The data contain under 200,000 clones, approximately 88% of them singletons. The specimen was peripheral blood. The receptor set was obtained from a woman aged 60-75 years with acute or convalescent COVID-19. CDR3s include the opening cysteine and the closing phenylalanine or tryptophan. A D gene is named only where the DNA matches it firmly. Clone size is stated in some rows and not others, as once, few, many or a class when expanded.

TRBD1,TRBJ1-2,NA,TRBV25-1,TGTGCCAGCAGTGAAGGAGGGTTGCAGGGGGAGGTTAATGGCTACACCTTC,CASSEGGLQGEVNGYTF
TRBD1,TRBJ1-2,NA,TRBV28,TGTGCCAGCAGTTTACAAACAGGGGTCATTCAAATTTATGGCTACACCTTC,CASSLQTGVIQIYGYTF
NA,TRBJ1-3,NA,TRBV3-1/TRBV3-2,TGTGCCAGCAGCCAACCGGGAAACACCATATATTTT,CASSQPGNTIYF
TRBD1,TRBJ1-2,NA,TRBV7-3,TGTGCCAGCAGCTTAGGCCAGGGGGTCTACACCTTC,CASSLGQGVYTF
TRBD1,TRBJ1-2,NA,TRBV29-1,TGCAGCGTGCCGGCGGGACAGTATCTCTATGGCTACACCTTC,CSVPAGQYLYGYTF
NA,TRBJ2-7,NA,TRBV4-2,TGTGCCAGCAGCCAAGAACTCGGGACAACCTACGAGCAGTACTTC,CASSQELGTTYEQYF
TRBD2,TRBJ2-7,NA,TRBV4-3,TGCGCCAGCAGCCAAGATGCCGGGACTAGCGGGGGACCGAAGTACTTC,CASSQDAGTSGGPKYF
TRBD2,TRBJ2-1,NA,TRBV4-3,TGCGCCAGCAGCCAAGATGGGGGGGCCTACAATGAGCAGTTCTTC,CASSQDGGAYNEQFF
NA,TRBJ2-1,NA,TRBV18,TGTGCCAGCTCCGCCGACAGGAGCTCCTACAATGAGCAGTTCTTC,CASSADRSSYNEQFF
TRBD1,TRBJ1-5,once,TRBV19,TGTGCCAGTAGTATAGAGGGACAGGGCCAGCCCCAGCATTTT,CASSIEGQGQPQHF
TRBD1,TRBJ2-7,once,TRBV6-2/TRBV6-3,TGTGCCAGCAGTTCTCTCGACAGGGGAACCTCCTACGAGCAGTACTTC,CASSSLDRGTSYEQYF
TRBD1,TRBJ1-4,NA,TRBV5-4,TGTGCCAGCAGCTTGGCCCTACAGGGGGCAAGAGAAAAACTGTTTTTT,CASSLALQGAREKLFF
NA,TRBJ1-3,NA,TRBV18,TGTGCCAGCTCACCAGACTCGGGGATTGCTGGAAACACCATATATTTT,CASSPDSGIAGNTIYF
TRBD2,TRBJ2-2,NA,TRBV5-4,TGTGCCAGCAGCTTCTCACTAGCGGGGAGGACCGGGGAGCTGTTTTTT,CASSFSLAGRTGELFF
TRBD1,TRBJ2-7,NA,TRBV7-6,TGTGCCAGCAGCTTAGGGGGACAGGGGGCAGGGGAGCAGTACTTC,CASSLGGQGAGEQYF
TRBD1,TRBJ1-1,NA,TRBV6-5,TGTGCCAGCGAAAAGGGACAGGGGAACACTGAAGCTTTCTTT,CASEKGQGNTEAFF
TRBD1,TRBJ1-4,NA,TRBV29-1,TGCAGCGTTAAAGGGGGCGCGGACGAAAAACTGTTTTTT,CSVKGGADEKLFF
TRBD1,TRBJ1-2,NA,TRBV24-1,TGTGCCACCAGTGATCCCCTCAGGGGGCTCTATGGCTACACCTTC,CATSDPLRGLYGYTF
TRBD1,TRBJ1-4,NA,TRBV5-1,TGCGCCAGCAGCTTACAGGGGAAGGGGGAAAAACTGTTTTTT,CASSLQGKGEKLFF
NA,TRBJ2-1,once,TRBV28,TGTGCCAGCAGTTTTCCTGACAGCTACAATGAGCAGTTCTTC,CASSFPDSYNEQFF
NA,TRBJ2-7,NA,TRBV7-9,TGTGCCAGCAGCTTAGGCGCCGGGGTCGGGTACTTC,CASSLGAGVGYF
NA,TRBJ1-5,NA,TRBV7-8,TGTGCCAGCAGCTTGGGACAACCAAATCAGCCCCAGCATTTT,CASSLGQPNQPQHF
NA,TRBJ1-2,NA,TRBV25-1,TGTGCCAGCAGTGACCCCGGTTTTAACTATGGCTACACCTTC,CASSDPGFNYGYTF
NA,TRBJ2-7,NA,TRBV5-5,TGTGCCAGCAGCACCGGGCTCGGACTCGCCTACGAGCAGTACTTC,CASSTGLGLAYEQYF
NA,TRBJ1-4,NA,TRBV9,TGTGCCAGCAGTCCCTCCATAGGAGGCGGGTGGAACGAAAAACTGTTTTTT,CASSPSIGGGWNEKLFF
TRBD1,TRBJ2-4,NA,TRBV19,TGTGCCAGTAGTACCCGACAGGGGGCTGACATTCAGTACTTC,CASSTRQGADIQYF
NA,TRBJ2-3,NA,TRBV7-2,TGTGCCAGCAGCTTCGTAACAGATACGCAGTATTTT,CASSFVTDTQYF
NA,TRBJ1-1,NA,TRBV5-1,TGCGCCAGCAGCTTGGGGGGGCATTTCACTGAAGCTTTCTTT,CASSLGGHFTEAFF
TRBD1,TRBJ2-7,NA,TRBV4-1,TGCGCCAGCAGCTTTCACCCGGGACAGGGGCTCTACGAGCAGTACTTC,CASSFHPGQGLYEQYF
NA,TRBJ2-7,NA,TRBV11-2,TGTGCCAGCAGCTTAGATAGGGGGATTTCCTACGAGCAGTACTTC,CASSLDRGISYEQYF
NA,TRBJ1-3,few,TRBV12-5,TGTGCTAGTGGTTTGGTAACTGGCCCAGCGGGAAACACCATATATTTT,CASGLVTGPAGNTIYF
TRBD1,TRBJ1-5,NA,TRBV24-1,TGTGCCACCAGTGACCCGGGACAGGGGGGCAATCAGCCCCAGCATTTT,CATSDPGQGGNQPQHF
NA,TRBJ2-6,NA,TRBV5-6,TGTGCCAGCAGCTTGGTAGGCGGCAGAATCTCTGGGGCCAACGTCCTGACTTTC,CASSLVGGRISGANVLTF
NA,TRBJ1-3,NA,TRBV7-2,TGTGCCAGCAGCGCGATGATGGGAGGCGGAAGCTCTGGAAACACCATATATTTT,CASSAMMGGGSSGNTIYF
NA,TRBJ2-7,NA,TRBV24-1,TGTGCCACCAGTGACCCGACAGGGAGGTCAAACGAGCAGTACTTC,CATSDPTGRSNEQYF
NA,TRBJ1-1,NA,TRBV10-3,TGTGCCATCAGTAGCCGGGACACGGGGACTGAAGCTTTCTTT,CAISSRDTGTEAFF
TRBD1,TRBJ1-1,NA,TRBV7-9,TGTGCCAGCAGCTGGGACAGAGACACTGAAGCTTTCTTT,CASSWDRDTEAFF
NA,TRBJ2-1,once,TRBV21-1,TGTGCCAGCAGCAAAATCCGGGACAGGGGGCTATTAGGTAACAATGAGCAGTTCTTC,CASSKIRDRGLLGNNEQFF
TRBD2,TRBJ2-3,few,TRBV18,TGTGCCAGCTCAGCCGGCACCCTCGGACTAGCGGGGAACACTGGCACAGATACGCAGTATTTT,CASSAGTLGLAGNTGTDTQYF
NA,TRBJ2-1,NA,TRBV18,TGTGCCAGCTCACCTTCGACGGCAGGAATCGTAAATGAGCAGTTCTTC,CASSPSTAGIVNEQFF
NA,TRBJ1-3,NA,TRBV6-2/TRBV6-3,TGTGCCAGCAGCCCACCGTCTTGGAGCTCTGGAAACACCATATATTTT,CASSPPSWSSGNTIYF
TRBD1,TRBJ2-7,NA,TRBV19,TGTGCCAGTAGTATAGATCTTGGCGGGACAGGGGGTGGATACGAGCAGTACTTC,CASSIDLGGTGGGYEQYF
TRBD2,TRBJ2-1,once,TRBV5-1,TGCGCCAGCAGCCTCGAGCGGGGGGGCCGCGGTGAGCAGTTCTTC,CASSLERGGRGEQFF
NA,TRBJ2-1,NA,TRBV29-1,TGCAGCGCCCTCCCCAGCTCCTACAATGAGCAGTTCTTC,CSALPSSYNEQFF